This is a list of T cell receptor beta chains from one sample in a study of blood T cell repertoires in COVID-19. TCRdb's copy holds only in-frame clones and misses some; the assay was immunoSEQ multiplex PCR. The sample includes roughly 320,000 clones, more than 90% of them seen just once. Sequenced input: PBMCs or T cells enriched from blood (not recorded which). Receptors were obtained from a woman in her thirties who had been exposed to COVID-19. The CDR3 runs from the conserved cysteine through the conserved F or W. The D gene is left open where the match is weak. Size is omitted from some rows. Given values are once, few, many or a class for expanded clones.

.	TRBD2	TRBV7-2	TRBJ2-3	CASSLDSGGITQYF	TGTGCCAGCAGCTTAGATAGCGGGGGGATTACGCAGTATTTT
.	TRBD1	TRBV6-2/TRBV6-3	TRBJ2-7	CASSVSPGTDWGQYF	TGTGCCAGCAGTGTCAGTCCCGGGACAGATTGGGGGCAGTACTTC
.	TRBD1	TRBV27	TRBJ2-1	CASTRQGLYNEQFF	TGTGCCAGCACCCGACAGGGGCTTTACAATGAGCAGTTCTTC
.	.	TRBV6-5	TRBJ1-2	CASNLQGYGYTF	TGTGCCAGCAACCTACAGGGCTATGGCTACACCTTC
few	.	TRBV19	TRBJ2-2	CASSITGYTGELFF	TGTGCCAGTAGTATAACAGGGTACACCGGGGAGCTGTTTTTT
.	TRBD1	TRBV3-1/TRBV3-2	TRBJ1-2	CASSQAAGGYGYTF	TGTGCCAGCAGCCAAGCGGCAGGGGGGTATGGCTACACCTTC
.	TRBD1	TRBV7-2	TRBJ2-1	CASSPGQGNEQFF	TGTGCCAGCAGCCCGGGACAGGGAAATGAGCAGTTCTTC
.	.	TRBV30	TRBJ1-1	CAWNQGYQGEAFF	TGTGCCTGGAACCAGGGGTATCAGGGTGAAGCTTTCTTT
few	TRBD1	TRBV5-6	TRBJ2-4	CASSYTGTGGNSIQYF	TGTGCCAGCAGCTACACCGGGACAGGGGGGAATAGCATTCAGTACTTC
.	.	TRBV5-6	TRBJ2-5	CASSKTGWETQYF	TGTGCCAGCAGCAAGACAGGTTGGGAGACCCAGTACTTC
.	TRBD1	TRBV28	TRBJ2-5	CASVWTGGQETQYF	TGTGCCAGCGTGTGGACAGGGGGCCAAGAGACCCAGTACTTC
.	TRBD1	TRBV29-1	TRBJ2-4	CSVGQGADIQYF	TGCAGCGTAGGACAGGGGGCTGACATTCAGTACTTC
.	TRBD1	TRBV12-3/TRBV12-4	TRBJ1-1	CASKGQGYTEAFF	TGTGCCAGCAAAGGACAGGGTTACACTGAAGCTTTCTTT
.	.	TRBV11-2	TRBJ1-4	CASSLDLSLTTNEKLFF	TGTGCCAGCAGCTTAGATCTGAGCCTGACAACTAATGAAAAACTGTTTTTT
.	TRBD1	TRBV5-1	TRBJ2-7	CASSLPQGTSGEQYF	TGCGCCAGCAGCTTGCCACAGGGGACGTCGGGGGAGCAGTACTTC
.	.	TRBV5-4	TRBJ2-3	CASSFPRTDTQYF	TGTGCCAGCAGCTTTCCTCGCACAGATACGCAGTATTTT
.	.	TRBV9	TRBJ2-5	CASSVAPSPRETQYF	TGTGCCAGCAGCGTAGCTCCGAGCCCCAGGGAGACCCAGTACTTC
.	TRBD2	TRBV5-1	TRBJ2-7	CASSFGGTAAYEQYF	TGCGCCAGCAGCTTCGGGGGGACCGCTGCCTACGAGCAGTACTTC
once	TRBD2	TRBV5-1	TRBJ2-7	CASSQASGGASEQYF	TGCGCCAGCAGCCAGGCTAGCGGGGGGGCAAGCGAGCAGTACTTC
.	.	TRBV15	TRBJ1-6	CATSRDRLSSYNSPLHF	TGTGCCACCAGCAGAGATCGCTTGAGCTCCTATAATTCACCCCTCCACTTT
.	.	TRBV4-3	TRBJ1-1	CASSREGRVRGRRTTEAFF	TGCGCCAGCAGCCGGGAGGGACGAGTAAGGGGACGGAGGACGACTGAAGCTTTCTTT
.	.	TRBV7-2	TRBJ1-1	CASSLRQTNTEAFF	TGTGCCAGCAGCCTCCGACAGACGAACACTGAAGCTTTCTTT
.	.	TRBV4-1	TRBJ2-7	CASSHRVSYEQYF	TGCGCCAGCAGCCACAGGGTCTCCTACGAGCAGTACTTC
.	TRBD1	TRBV5-1	TRBJ1-6	CASSLSGQGRSPLHF	TGCGCCAGCAGCTTGTCAGGACAGGGGCGGTCACCCCTCCACTTT
once	TRBD2	TRBV5-1	TRBJ2-3	CASSLGALGGGATDTQYF	TGCGCCAGCAGCTTGGGTGCCCTGGGCGGGGGGGCCACAGATACGCAGTATTTT
.	.	TRBV18	TRBJ1-2	CASSLGLTGGYTF	TGTGCCAGCTCACTAGGACTTACGGGGGGCTACACCTTC
.	.	TRBV18	TRBJ1-4	CASSPDRNEKLFF	TGTGCCAGCTCACCAGACAGGAATGAAAAACTGTTTTTT
.	.	TRBV3-1/TRBV3-2	TRBJ1-1	CASSLLRGNTEAFF	TGTGCCAGCAGCCTCCTTAGGGGGAACACTGAAGCTTTCTTT